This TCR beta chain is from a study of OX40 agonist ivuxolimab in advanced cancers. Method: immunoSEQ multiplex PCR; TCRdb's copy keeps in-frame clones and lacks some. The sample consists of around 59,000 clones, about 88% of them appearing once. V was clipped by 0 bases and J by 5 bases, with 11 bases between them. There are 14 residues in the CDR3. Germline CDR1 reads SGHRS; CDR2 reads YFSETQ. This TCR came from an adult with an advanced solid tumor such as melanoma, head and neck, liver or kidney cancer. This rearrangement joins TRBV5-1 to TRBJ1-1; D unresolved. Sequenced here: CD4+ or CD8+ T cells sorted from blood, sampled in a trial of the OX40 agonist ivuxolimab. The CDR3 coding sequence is TGCGCCAGCAGCTTGGCGGGGTGGAGGACTGAAGCTTTCTTT. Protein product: CASSLAGWRTEAFF.